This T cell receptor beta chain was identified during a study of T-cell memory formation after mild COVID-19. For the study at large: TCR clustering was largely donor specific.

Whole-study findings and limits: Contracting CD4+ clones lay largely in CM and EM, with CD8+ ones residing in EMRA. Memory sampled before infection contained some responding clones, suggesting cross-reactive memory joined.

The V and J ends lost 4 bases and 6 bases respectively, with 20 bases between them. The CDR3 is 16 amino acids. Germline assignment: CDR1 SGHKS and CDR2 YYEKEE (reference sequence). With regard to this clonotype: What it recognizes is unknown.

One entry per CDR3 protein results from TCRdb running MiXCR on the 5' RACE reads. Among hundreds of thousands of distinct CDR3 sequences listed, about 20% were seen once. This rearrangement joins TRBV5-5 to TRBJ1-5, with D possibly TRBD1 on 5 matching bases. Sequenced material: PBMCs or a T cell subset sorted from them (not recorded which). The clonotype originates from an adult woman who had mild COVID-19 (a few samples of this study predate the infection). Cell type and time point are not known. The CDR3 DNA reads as TGTGCCAGCAGCCCATCGGGGGACCGGATAAGTCAGCCCCAGCATTTT. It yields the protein CASSPSGDRISQPQHF.